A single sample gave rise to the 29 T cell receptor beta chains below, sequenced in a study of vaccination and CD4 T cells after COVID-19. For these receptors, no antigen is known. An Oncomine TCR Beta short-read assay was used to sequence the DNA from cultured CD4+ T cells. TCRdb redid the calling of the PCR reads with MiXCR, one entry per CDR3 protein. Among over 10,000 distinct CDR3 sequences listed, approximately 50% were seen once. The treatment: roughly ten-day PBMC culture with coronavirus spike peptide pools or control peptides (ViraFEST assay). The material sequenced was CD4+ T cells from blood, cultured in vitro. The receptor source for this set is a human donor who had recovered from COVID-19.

Here the CDR3 DNA reads TGTGCCAGCAGTGGACTTCTAGCGGGAGGTTACAATGAGCAGTTCTTC. It encodes CASSGLLAGGYNEQFF. The V gene is TRBV6-1, the J gene TRBJ2-1; TRBD2 matches 11 bases. Germline lookup yields CDR1 MNHNS and CDR2 SASEGT. CDR3 length: 16 residues. V shed 4 bases and J 4 bases; nucleotides not matched to a gene: 6.

The CDR3 protein is CASSDRKALIDTQYF. The DNA for the CDR3 is TGTGCCAGCAGCGACAGGAAAGCCCTTATAGATACGCAGTATTTT. The J gene is TRBJ2-3, the V gene TRBV7-8, with a weak D call TRBD1 (6 bases). This CDR3 has 15 amino acids. CDR1 is SGHVS, CDR2 FQNEAQ, per germline. V was pared by 5 bases and J by 5 bases, with 17 bases between.

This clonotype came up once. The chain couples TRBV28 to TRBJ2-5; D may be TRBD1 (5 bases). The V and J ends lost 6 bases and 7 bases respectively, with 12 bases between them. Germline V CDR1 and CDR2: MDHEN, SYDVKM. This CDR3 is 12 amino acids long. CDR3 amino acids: CASSSGSATQYF. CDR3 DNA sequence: TGTGCCAGCAGCTCAGGGTCGGCGACCCAGTACTTC.

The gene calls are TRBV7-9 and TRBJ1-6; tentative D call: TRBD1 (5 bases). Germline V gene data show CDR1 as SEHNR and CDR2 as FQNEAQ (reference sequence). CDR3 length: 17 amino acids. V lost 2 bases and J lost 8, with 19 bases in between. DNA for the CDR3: TGTGCCAGCAGCTTAACCGTAGAGGGGAGATGGTATTCACCCCTCCACTTT. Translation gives CASSLTVEGRWYSPLHF. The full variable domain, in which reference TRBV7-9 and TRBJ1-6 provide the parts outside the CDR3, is DTGVSQNPRHKITKRGQNVTFRCDPISEHNRLYWYRQTLGQGPEFLTYFQNEAQLEKSRLLSDRFSAERPKGSFSTLEIQRTEQGDSAMYLCASSLTVEGRWYSPLHFGNGTRLTVT.

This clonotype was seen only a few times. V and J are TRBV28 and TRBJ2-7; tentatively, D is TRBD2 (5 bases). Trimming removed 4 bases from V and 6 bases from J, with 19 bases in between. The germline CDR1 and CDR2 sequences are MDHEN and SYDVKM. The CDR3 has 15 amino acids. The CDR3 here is CASSSWKLAYSEQYF. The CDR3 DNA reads TGTGCCAGCAGTTCCTGGAAGCTAGCATACTCCGAGCAGTACTTC.

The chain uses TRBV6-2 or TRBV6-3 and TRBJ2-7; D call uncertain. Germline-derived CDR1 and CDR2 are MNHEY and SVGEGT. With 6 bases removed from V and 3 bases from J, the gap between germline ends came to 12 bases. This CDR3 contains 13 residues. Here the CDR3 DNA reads TGTGCCAGCAGCCCCAACCAGATCTACGAGCAGTACTTC. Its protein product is CASSPNQIYEQYF.

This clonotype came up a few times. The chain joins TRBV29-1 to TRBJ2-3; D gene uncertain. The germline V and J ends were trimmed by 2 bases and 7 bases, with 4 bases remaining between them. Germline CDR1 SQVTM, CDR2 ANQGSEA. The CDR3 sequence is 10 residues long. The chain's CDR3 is CSVEQNTQYF. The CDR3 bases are TGCAGCGTTGAACAGAATACGCAGTATTTT.

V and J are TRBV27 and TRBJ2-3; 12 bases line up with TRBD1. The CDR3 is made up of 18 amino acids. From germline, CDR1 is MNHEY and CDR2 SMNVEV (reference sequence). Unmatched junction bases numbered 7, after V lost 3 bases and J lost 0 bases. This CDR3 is CASSLRGQGARSTDTQYF. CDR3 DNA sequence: TGTGCCAGCAGTTTGAGGGGACAGGGGGCGCGTAGCACAGATACGCAGTATTTT.

The CDR3 loop reads CASSQKSRGNTEAFF. The DNA for the CDR3 is TGTGCCAGCAGCCAAAAATCGAGGGGGAACACTGAAGCTTTCTTT. The rearrangement uses TRBV12-3 or TRBV12-4 and TRBJ1-1; possibly TRBD1 for D (5 bases). The CDR3 runs to 15 residues. V lost 6 bases and J lost 1, with 15 bases in between.

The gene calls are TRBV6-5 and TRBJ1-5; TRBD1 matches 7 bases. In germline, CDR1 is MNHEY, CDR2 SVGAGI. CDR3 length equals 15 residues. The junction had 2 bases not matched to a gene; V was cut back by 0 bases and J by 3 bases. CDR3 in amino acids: CASSYSDRDNQPQHF. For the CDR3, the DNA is TGTGCCAGCAGTTACTCAGACAGGGACAATCAGCCCCAGCATTTT.

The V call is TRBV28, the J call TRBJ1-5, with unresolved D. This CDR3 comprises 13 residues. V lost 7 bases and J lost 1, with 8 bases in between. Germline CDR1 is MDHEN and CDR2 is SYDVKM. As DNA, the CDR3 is TGTGCCAGCAAAGAATTGAGCAATCAGCCCCAGCATTTT. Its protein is CASKELSNQPQHF.

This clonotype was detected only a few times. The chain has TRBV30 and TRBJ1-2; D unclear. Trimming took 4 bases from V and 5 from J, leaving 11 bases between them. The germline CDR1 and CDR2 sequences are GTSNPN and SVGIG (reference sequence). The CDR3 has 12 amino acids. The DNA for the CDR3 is TGTGCCTGGAATCCGGTTGGATATGGCTACACCTTC. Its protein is CAWNPVGYGYTF.

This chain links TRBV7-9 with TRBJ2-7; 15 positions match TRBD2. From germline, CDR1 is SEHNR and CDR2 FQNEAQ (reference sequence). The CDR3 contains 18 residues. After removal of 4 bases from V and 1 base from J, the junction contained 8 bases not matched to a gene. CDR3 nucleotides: TGTGCCAGCAGCTGGACTAGCGGGAGGGCCGTGGGATCCTACGAGCAGTACTTC. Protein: CASSWTSGRAVGSYEQYF. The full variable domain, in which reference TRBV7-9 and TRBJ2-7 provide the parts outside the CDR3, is DTGVSQNPRHKITKRGQNVTFRCDPISEHNRLYWYRQTLGQGPEFLTYFQNEAQLEKSRLLSDRFSAERPKGSFSTLEIQRTEQGDSAMYLCASSWTSGRAVGSYEQYFGPGTRLTVT.

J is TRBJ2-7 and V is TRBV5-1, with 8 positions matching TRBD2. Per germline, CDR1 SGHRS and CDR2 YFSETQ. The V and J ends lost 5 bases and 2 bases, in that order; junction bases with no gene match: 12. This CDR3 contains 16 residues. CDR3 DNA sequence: TGCGCCAGCAGAAGCTTGATAACTAGCGGAGCCTACGAGCAGTACTTC. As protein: CASRSLITSGAYEQYF. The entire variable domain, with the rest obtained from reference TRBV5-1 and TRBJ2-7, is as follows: KAGVTQTPRYLIKTRGQQVTLSCSPISGHRSVSWYQQTPGQGLQFLFEYFSETQRNKGNFPGRFSGRQFSNSRSEMNVSTLELGDSALYLCASRSLITSGAYEQYFGPGTRLTVT.

This chain's CDR3 is CASSQDRRTGVGYTF. The DNA for the CDR3 is TGCGCCAGCAGCCAAGATCGGAGGACAGGTGTGGGCTACACCTTC. The chain couples TRBV4-3 to TRBJ1-2, with TRBD1 identical over 7 bases. This CDR3 region has 15 residues. Germline V gene lookup returns CDR1 LGHNA and CDR2 YSLEER. Trimming removed 0 bases from V and 8 bases from J; junction bases left unmatched: 9.

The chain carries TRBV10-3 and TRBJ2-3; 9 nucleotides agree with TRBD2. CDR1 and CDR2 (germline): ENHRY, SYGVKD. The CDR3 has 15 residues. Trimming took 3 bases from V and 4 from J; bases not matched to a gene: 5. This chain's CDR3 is CAISEMREGPDTQYF. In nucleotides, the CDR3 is TGTGCCATCAGTGAAATGCGGGAGGGCCCAGATACGCAGTATTTT.

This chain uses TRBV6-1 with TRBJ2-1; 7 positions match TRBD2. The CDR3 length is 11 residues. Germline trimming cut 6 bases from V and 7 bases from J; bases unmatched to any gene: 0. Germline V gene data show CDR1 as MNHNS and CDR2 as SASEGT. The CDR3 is CASSGGNEQFF. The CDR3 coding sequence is TGTGCCAGCAGCGGGGGGAATGAGCAGTTCTTC.

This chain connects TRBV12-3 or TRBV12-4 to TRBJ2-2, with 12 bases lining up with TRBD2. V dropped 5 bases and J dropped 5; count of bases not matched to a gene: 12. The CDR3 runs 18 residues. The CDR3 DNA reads TGTGCCAGCAGTCCGCCCCTAGCGGGAGGGCCGAGGACCGGGGAGCTGTTTTTT. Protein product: CASSPPLAGGPRTGELFF.

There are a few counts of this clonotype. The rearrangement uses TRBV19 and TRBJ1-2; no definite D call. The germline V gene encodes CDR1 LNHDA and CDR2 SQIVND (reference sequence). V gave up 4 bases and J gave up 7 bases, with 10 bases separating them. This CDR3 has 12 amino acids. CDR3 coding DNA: TGTGCCAGTAGTAATTCGGTATCTGGCTACACCTTC. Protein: CASSNSVSGYTF. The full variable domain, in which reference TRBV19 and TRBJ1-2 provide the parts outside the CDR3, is DGGITQSPKYLFRKEGQNVTLSCEQNLNHDAMYWYRQDPGQGLRLIYYSQIVNDFQKGDIAEGYSVSREKKESFPLTVTSAQKNPTAFYLCASSNSVSGYTFGSGTRLTVV.

The CDR3 loop reads CAIRNSGANVLTF. DNA of the CDR3: TGTGCCATCAGAAACTCTGGGGCCAACGTCCTGACTTTC. The V and J genes are TRBV10-3 and TRBJ2-6; D is ambiguous. Germline CDR1 is ENHRY and CDR2 is SYGVKD. The CDR3 runs 13 residues. Deletions cut 6 bases from V and 0 bases from J, with 3 bases between.

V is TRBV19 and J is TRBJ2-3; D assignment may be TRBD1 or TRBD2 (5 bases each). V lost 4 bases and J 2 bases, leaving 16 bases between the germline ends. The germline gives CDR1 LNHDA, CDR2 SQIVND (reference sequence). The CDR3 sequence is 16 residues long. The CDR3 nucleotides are TGTGCCAGTAGTAATCCCTCGAGGGGTCTCACAGATACGCAGTATTTT. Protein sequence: CASSNPSRGLTDTQYF.

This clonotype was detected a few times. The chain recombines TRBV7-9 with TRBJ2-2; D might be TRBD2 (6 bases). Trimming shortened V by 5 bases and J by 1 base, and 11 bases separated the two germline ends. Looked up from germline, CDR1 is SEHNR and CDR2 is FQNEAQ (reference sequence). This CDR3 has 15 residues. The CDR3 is CASSPGGLNTGELFF. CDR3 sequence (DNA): TGTGCCAGCAGCCCCGGGGGACTGAACACCGGGGAGCTGTTTTTT. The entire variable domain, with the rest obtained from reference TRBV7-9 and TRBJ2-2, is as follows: DTGVSQNPRHKITKRGQNVTFRCDPISEHNRLYWYRQTLGQGPEFLTYFQNEAQLEKSRLLSDRFSAERPKGSFSTLEIQRTEQGDSAMYLCASSPGGLNTGELFFGEGSRLTVL.

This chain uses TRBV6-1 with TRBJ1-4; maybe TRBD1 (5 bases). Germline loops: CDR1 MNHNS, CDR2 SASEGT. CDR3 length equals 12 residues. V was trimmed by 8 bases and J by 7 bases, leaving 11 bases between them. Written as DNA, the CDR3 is TGTGCCAGCCAGGGATTTAGTGAAAAACTGTTTTTT. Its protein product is CASQGFSEKLFF.

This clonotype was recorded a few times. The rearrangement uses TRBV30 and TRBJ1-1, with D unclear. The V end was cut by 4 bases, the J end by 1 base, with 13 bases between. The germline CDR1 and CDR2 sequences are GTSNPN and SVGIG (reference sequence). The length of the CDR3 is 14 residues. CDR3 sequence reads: CAWTPPGQNTEAFF. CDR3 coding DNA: TGTGCCTGGACCCCCCCCGGGCAGAACACTGAAGCTTTCTTT.

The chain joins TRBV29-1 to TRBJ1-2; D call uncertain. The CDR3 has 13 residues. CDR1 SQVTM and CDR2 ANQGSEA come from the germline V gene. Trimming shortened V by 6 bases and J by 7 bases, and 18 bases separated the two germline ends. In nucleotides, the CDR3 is TGCAGCGTCCAAGCGACCTCCTCCTTTGGCTACACCTTC. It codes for CSVQATSSFGYTF.

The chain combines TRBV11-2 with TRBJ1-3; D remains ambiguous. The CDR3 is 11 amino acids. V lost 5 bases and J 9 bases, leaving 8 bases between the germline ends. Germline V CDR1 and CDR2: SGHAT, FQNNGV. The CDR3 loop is CASSVGGTIYF. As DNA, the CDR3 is TGTGCCAGCAGCGTTGGCGGCACCATATATTTT.

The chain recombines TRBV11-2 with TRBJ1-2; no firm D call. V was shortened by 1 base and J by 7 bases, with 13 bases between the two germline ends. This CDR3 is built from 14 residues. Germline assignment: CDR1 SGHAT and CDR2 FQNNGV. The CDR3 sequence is CASSLVWGRGGYTF. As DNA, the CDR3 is TGTGCCAGCAGCTTAGTCTGGGGTCGGGGTGGCTACACCTTC.

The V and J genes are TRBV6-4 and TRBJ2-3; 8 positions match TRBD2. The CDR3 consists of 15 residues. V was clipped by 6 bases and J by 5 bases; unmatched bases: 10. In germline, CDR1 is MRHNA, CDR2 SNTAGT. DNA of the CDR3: TGTGCCAGCAGCCTCGGGACTAGTTGGGGAGATACGCAGTATTTT. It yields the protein CASSLGTSWGDTQYF.

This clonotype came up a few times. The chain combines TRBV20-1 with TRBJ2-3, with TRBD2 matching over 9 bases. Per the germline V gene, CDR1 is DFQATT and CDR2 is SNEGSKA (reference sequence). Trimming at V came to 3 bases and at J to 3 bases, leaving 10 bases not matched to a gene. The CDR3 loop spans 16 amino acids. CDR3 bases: TGCAGTGCTAGGTGGACTAGCGCTGGACGGACAGATACGCAGTATTTT. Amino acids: CSARWTSAGRTDTQYF.